What follows are 8 T cell receptor beta chains derived from one specimen sequenced in a study of response to subunit inactivated influenza vaccine. TCRdb re-called the RT-PCR reads through MiXCR, storing one row per CDR3 protein. The sample yields over 300,000 distinct CDR3 sequences, 21% seen once. Sequencing was performed on PBMCs from blood, taken approximately 20 months after vaccination. The receptors originated from a man aged 45 to 75 who received an inactivated influenza vaccine.

This clonotype was seen only a few times. The chain uses TRBV19 and TRBJ2-2; D may correspond to TRBD1 or TRBD2 (5 bases each). There are 14 residues in the CDR3. V lost 7 bases to trimming and J lost 4 bases, with 13 bases between them. CDR1 and CDR2 from the germline V gene are LNHDA and SQIVND (reference sequence). This chain's CDR3 is CASTDGGFTGELFF. DNA of the CDR3: TGTGCCAGTACGGATGGGGGATTCACCGGGGAGCTGTTTTTT.

V and J are TRBV7-2 and TRBJ1-4; 9 bases match TRBD1. The CDR3 is 15 amino acids. Germline values: CDR1 SGHTA, CDR2 FQGNSA. Germline trimming cut 8 bases from V and 2 bases from J; bases unmatched to any gene: 6. CDR3 sequence reads: CASSGTGITNEKLFF. CDR3 coding DNA: TGTGCCAGCTCCGGGACAGGGATTACTAATGAAAAACTGTTTTTT.

V and J are TRBV24-1 and TRBJ2-7; a possible D gene is TRBD1 (6 bases). With 3 bases removed from V and 0 bases from J, the gap between germline ends came to 14 bases. CDR3 length: 16 amino acids. CDR1 is KGHDR, CDR2 SFDVKD, per germline. The CDR3 DNA sequence: TGTGCCACCAGTGATGGGGGCAAATTTAGCTCCTACGAGCAGTACTTC. Translation: CATSDGGKFSSYEQYF.

The chain employs TRBV29-1 and TRBJ2-2; D gene ambiguous. Trimming shortened V by 0 bases and J by 4 bases, and 6 bases separated the two germline ends. CDR3 size: 13 residues. Germline lookup yields CDR1 SQVTM and CDR2 ANQGSEA. CDR3 coding DNA: TGCAGCGTTGAAGATGAAGGCACCGGGGAGCTGTTTTTT. Its translation is CSVEDEGTGELFF.

This clonotype appeared a few times. CDR3 DNA: TGCGCCAGCAGCCGGACAGGGGATTTTGGTTCACCCCTCCACTTT. This codes for CASSRTGDFGSPLHF. The genes are TRBV5-1 and TRBJ1-6; 9 nucleotides agree with TRBD1. From germline, CDR1 is SGHRS and CDR2 YFSETQ. Trimming cost V 4 bases and J 9 bases; bases outside gene matches: 8. The CDR3 runs 15 residues.

This chain uses TRBV25-1 with TRBJ2-5; TRBD1 aligns across 8 bases. This CDR3 is 16 amino acids long. Per the germline V gene, CDR1 is MGHDK and CDR2 is SYGVNS. V was clipped by 0 bases and J by 3 bases; unmatched bases: 6. CDR3 coding DNA: TGTGCCAGCAGTGAATATACCGGACAGGGAGAAGAGACCCAGTACTTC. Residues: CASSEYTGQGEETQYF.

In its sample, this clonotype was seen a few times. The V call is TRBV12-3 or TRBV12-4, the J call TRBJ2-1; 14 positions match TRBD2. This CDR3 is 15 amino acids long. V lost 6 bases and J lost 9; bases outside the gene matches: 7. CDR3 bases: TGTGCCAGCAGGTTGACTAGCGGGAGGGCCGTTGAGCAGTTCTTC. It is translated as CASRLTSGRAVEQFF.

This clonotype was observed a few times. The chain couples TRBV27 to TRBJ1-5, with TRBD1 as a possible D gene (5 bases). CDR3 size: 19 residues. V lost 0 bases to trimming and J lost 3 bases, with 21 bases between them. Germline V gives CDR1 MNHEY, CDR2 SMNVEV (reference sequence). CDR3 loop: CASSLSRWGTLTLNQPQHF. For the CDR3, the DNA is TGTGCCAGCAGTTTATCGAGGTGGGGGACCTTAACTCTCAATCAGCCCCAGCATTTT.